Given below is one T cell receptor beta chain in context. The antigen remains unidentified. This entry belongs to a study of shared clonotypes between healthy human individuals. The method was immunoSEQ multiplex PCR; TCRdb's version includes in-frame clones alone and lacks a portion of them. The repertoire holds 2 million to 2.5 million clones, with around 95% as singletons. Trimming took 0 bases from V and 0 from J, leaving 12 bases between them. The CDR3 is made up of 16 amino acids. The V gene's germline CDR1 is MNHNY and CDR2 SVGAGI (reference sequence). Study results and limitations: The rarefaction results pointed to incomplete sorted-subset sequencing despite large depth. Clonotype sharing among the donors was expected to vary with sequencing depth.

The J gene is TRBJ2-7, the V gene TRBV6-6; D is perhaps TRBD1 (6 bases). Source material: naive CD4+ T cells sorted from blood. Subset of the sample: CD45RA+ positively selected. This receptor was obtained from a man aged 18 to 30 in good health. The CDR3 reads CASSYSRQDRSYEQYF. CDR3 coding DNA: TGTGCCAGCAGTTACTCGAGACAGGACCGCTCCTACGAGCAGTACTTC.